The clone carrying this T cell receptor (beta chain) was counted at least ten times. Within the sample, other DNA sequences also encode this same CDR3. This CDR3 spans 17 amino acids. V gave up 0 bases and J gave up 0 bases; unmatched junction bases: 2. CDR1 and CDR2 (germline): GTSNPN, SVGIG (reference sequence). This entry is derived from a study of blood T cell repertoires in COVID-19. Data came from immunoSEQ multiplex PCR; TCRdb stores just in-frame clones and leaves some out. The repertoire holds fewer than 85,000 clones, with around 80% as singletons. The rearrangement joins TRBV30 to TRBJ2-6, with TRBD1 matching 10 bases. The sequencing input was peripheral blood. The receptor was isolated from an older woman with acute or convalescent COVID-19. The CDR3 here is CAWSVWDRGSGANVLTF. In DNA, the CDR3 is TGTGCCTGGAGTGTATGGGACAGGGGCTCTGGGGCCAACGTCCTGACTTTC.